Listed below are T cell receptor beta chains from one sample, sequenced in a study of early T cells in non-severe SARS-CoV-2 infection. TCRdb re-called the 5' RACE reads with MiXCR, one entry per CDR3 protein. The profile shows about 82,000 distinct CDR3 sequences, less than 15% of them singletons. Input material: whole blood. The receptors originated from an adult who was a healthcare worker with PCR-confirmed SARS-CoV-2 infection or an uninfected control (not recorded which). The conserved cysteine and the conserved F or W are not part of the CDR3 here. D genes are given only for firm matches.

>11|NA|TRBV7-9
ASSLSIKTEVF
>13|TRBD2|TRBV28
ASRLGLAGNNEQF
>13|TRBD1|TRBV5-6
ASSFGTGGPDTQY
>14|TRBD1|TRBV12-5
ASGLVLDRAPGGYT
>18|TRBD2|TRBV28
ASSLSTSGYPLSSYNEQF
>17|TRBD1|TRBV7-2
ASSLIADRGSGATDTQY
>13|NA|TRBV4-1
ASSQVTRGGTEAF
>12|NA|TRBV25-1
ASSEWAAGNTIY
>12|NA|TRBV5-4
ASSFEPGQETQY
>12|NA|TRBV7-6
ASSLEVSSYEQY
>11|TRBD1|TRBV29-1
SVGDRGNQPQH
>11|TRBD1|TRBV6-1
ASSARGSTEAF
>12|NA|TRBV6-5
ASSYSQRNTEAF
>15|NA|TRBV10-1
ASSESITPDPYNEQF
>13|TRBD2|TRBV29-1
SVEGLAGGFDTQY
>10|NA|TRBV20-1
SASPGGTEAF
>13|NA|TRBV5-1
ASSPERPGTYEQY
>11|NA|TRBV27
ASSLNANQPQH
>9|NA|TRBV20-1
SASSGEKLF
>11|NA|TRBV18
ASSPVQGQPQH
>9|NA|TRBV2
ASSQMNEQF
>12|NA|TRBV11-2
ASSFLDGPGTQY
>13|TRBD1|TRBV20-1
SARRTGVGNSPLH
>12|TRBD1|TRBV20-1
SARGDRVNTEAF
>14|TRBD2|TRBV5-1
ASSLTSGGNTGELF
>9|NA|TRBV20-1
SARVGGELF
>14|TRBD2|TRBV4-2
ASSQDVASGGETQY
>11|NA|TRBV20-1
SASPGSSEKLF
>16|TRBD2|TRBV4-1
ASSVRWGLAGGLETQY
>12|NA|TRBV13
ASSPGDWPYEQY
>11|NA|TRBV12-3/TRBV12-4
ASSSGHLYEQY
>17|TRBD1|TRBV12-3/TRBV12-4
ASSLASAVQGAWSTEAF
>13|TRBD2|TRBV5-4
ASSFAGGRTDTQY
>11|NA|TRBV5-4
ASSRDSPYGYT
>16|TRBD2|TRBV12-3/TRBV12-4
ASSSSGLAGSLYNEQF
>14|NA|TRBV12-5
ASGPLGASSYNEQF
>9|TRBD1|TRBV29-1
SVGDRDEQY
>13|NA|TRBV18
ASSPPGGGNTEAF
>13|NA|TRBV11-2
ASTGYQQANTEAF